This T cell receptor (beta chain) was captured in a study of blood T cells in healthy people across ages. Across the whole study: There was about one barcoded beta molecule captured by template switching per two T cells.

From germline, CDR1 is SGHKS and CDR2 YYEKEE (reference sequence). Trimming stripped 4 bases from V and 4 bases from J, with 17 bases between. The CDR3 totals 15 residues. A second PCR of roughly 7 to 11 cycles used a sample-barcoded 5' primer and a J-beta primer mix. A template-switch adaptor with 12 random nucleotides tagged each cDNA molecule. TCRdb analysed the 5' RACE reads with MiXCR anew, one entry per CDR3 protein. The sample yields around 520,000 distinct CDR3 sequences, about 25% seen once. These same records also appear under a second study, on T cells of mothers and their children. That work states: The sample comes from some 10 healthy Caucasian donors: mothers and children.

Specimen: blood. The chain joins TRBV5-5 to TRBJ1-1; a possible D gene is TRBD1 (6 bases). The clonotype originates from a boy aged 2 to 10 in good health. DNA for the CDR3: TGTGCCAGCAGCCTAGGGGCGTCGGGGGCCACTGAAGCTTTCTTT. Translating it yields CASSLGASGATEAFF.